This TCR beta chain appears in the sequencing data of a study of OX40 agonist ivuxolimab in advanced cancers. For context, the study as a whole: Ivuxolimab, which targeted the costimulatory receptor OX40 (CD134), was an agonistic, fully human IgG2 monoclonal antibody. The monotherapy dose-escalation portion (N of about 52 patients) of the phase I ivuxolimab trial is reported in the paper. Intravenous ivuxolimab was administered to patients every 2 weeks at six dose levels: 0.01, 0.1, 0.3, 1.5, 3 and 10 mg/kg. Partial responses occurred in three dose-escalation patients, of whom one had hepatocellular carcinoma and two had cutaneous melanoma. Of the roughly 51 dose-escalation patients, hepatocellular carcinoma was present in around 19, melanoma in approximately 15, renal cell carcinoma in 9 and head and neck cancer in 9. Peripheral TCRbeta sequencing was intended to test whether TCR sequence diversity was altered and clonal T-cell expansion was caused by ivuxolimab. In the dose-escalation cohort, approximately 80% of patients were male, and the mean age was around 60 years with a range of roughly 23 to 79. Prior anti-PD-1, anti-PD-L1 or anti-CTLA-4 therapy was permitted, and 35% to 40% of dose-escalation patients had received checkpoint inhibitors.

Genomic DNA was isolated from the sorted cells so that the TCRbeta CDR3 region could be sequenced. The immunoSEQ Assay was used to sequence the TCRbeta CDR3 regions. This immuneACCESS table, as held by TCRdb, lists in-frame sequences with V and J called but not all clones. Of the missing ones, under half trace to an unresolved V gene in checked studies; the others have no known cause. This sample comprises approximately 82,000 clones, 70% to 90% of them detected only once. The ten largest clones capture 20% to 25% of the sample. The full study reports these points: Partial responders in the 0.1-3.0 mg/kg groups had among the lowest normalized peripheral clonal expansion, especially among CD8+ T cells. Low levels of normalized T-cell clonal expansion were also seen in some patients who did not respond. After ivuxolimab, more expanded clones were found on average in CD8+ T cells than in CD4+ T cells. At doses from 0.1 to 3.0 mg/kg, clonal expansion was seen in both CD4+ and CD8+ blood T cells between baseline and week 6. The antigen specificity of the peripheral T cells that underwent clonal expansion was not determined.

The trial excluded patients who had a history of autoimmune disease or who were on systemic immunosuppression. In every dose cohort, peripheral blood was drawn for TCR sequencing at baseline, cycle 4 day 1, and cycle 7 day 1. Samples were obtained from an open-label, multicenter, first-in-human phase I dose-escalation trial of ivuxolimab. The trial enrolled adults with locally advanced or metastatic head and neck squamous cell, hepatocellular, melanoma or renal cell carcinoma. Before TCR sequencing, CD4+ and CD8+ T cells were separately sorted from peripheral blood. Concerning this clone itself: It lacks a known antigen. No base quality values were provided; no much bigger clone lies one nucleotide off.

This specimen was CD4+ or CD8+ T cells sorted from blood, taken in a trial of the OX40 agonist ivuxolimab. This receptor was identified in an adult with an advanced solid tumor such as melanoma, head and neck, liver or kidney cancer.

This receptor carries the CDR3 CAVGGRAADTQYF. The base sequence is TGTGCCGTCGGTGGGAGGGCCGCAGATACGCAGTATTTT. Rearrangement joined TRBV6-6 to TRBJ2-3; a stretch of 7 junction bases matches TRBD2. The CDR3 numbers 13 residues from cysteine through phenylalanine. The read is trimmed to its CDR3 DNA, 39 bases read in frame from base 1. Unmatched junction bases come to 9, with V trimmed by 11 bases and J by 4 bases. The CDR1 and CDR2 encoded by the germline V gene (reference sequence) are MNHNY and SVGAGI.